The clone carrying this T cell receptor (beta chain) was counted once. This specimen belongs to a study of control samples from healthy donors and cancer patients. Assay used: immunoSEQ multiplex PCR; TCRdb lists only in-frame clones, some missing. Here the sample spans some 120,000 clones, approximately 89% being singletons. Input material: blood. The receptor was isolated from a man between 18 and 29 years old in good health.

The CDR3, as DNA: TGTGCCAGCAGCCAAGATTCCGGGTTCACCGGGGAGCTGTTTTTT. Encoded protein: CASSQDSGFTGELFF. This chain links TRBV3-1 (or the pseudogene TRBV3-2) with TRBJ2-2; D remains ambiguous. CDR3 length: 15 amino acids. The ends were cut back, 0 bases at V and 4 bases at J, with 9 bases in the middle. CDR1 and CDR2 (germline): LGHDT, YNNKEL (reference sequence).